A selection of T cell receptor beta chains follows, all from one sample in a study of blood T cell repertoires in COVID-19. Sequenced by immunoSEQ multiplex PCR; TCRdb stores in-frame clones only, minus some. The sample shows about 320,000 clones, 88% of them seen only once. Sequenced material: PBMCs or T cells enriched from blood (not recorded which). Receptors originate from a man aged 30 to 39 who had recovered from COVID-19. Each CDR3 is given with its conserved first and last residue. Fields, in order: CDR3 protein, CDR3 DNA, V gene, CDR3 length, clone size, J gene, D gene. A D gene is named only where the DNA matches it firmly. Clone size, where shown, is once, few, many, or a class for clones that have expanded.

CDR3: CASSLLDNSNQPQHF
DNA: TGTGCCAGCAGTTTATTGGACAATAGCAATCAGCCCCAGCATTTT
V: TRBV28
length: 15
size: NA
J: TRBJ1-5
D: NA

CDR3: CATSKGLAGDNEQFF
DNA: TGTGCCACCAGCAAAGGACTAGCGGGGGACAATGAGCAGTTCTTC
V: TRBV15
length: 15
size: NA
J: TRBJ2-1
D: TRBD2

CDR3: CASSDGQVILRPQHF
DNA: TGTGCCAGCAGCGATGGACAGGTAATTCTTCGGCCCCAGCATTTT
V: TRBV2
length: 15
size: NA
J: TRBJ1-5
D: TRBD1

CDR3: CASVIFPGSPQHF
DNA: TGTGCCAGCGTAATTTTCCCCGGGTCGCCCCAGCATTTT
V: TRBV2
length: 13
size: NA
J: TRBJ1-5
D: NA

CDR3: CAWRGPGGNEQFF
DNA: TGTGCCTGGAGAGGACCGGGGGGAAATGAGCAGTTCTTC
V: TRBV30
length: 13
size: NA
J: TRBJ2-1
D: TRBD2

CDR3: CASSPGLAGGQETQYF
DNA: TGTGCCAGCAGCCCCGGACTAGCGGGGGGACAAGAGACCCAGTACTTC
V: TRBV7-9
length: 16
size: NA
J: TRBJ2-5
D: TRBD2

CDR3: CASSRKDSSGNTIYF
DNA: TGTGCCAGCAGCCGTAAGGACAGCTCTGGAAACACCATATATTTT
V: TRBV7-6
length: 15
size: NA
J: TRBJ1-3
D: NA

CDR3: CASRKTGQGAEGYTF
DNA: TGTGCCAGCAGAAAAACGGGACAGGGGGCTGAGGGCTACACCTTC
V: TRBV28
length: 15
size: NA
J: TRBJ1-2
D: TRBD1

CDR3: CASSQEGGGSYNEQFF
DNA: TGTGCCAGCAGCCAAGAAGGTGGGGGGTCCTACAATGAGCAGTTCTTC
V: TRBV4-2
length: 16
size: NA
J: TRBJ2-1
D: NA

CDR3: CASSSGTGDTGELFF
DNA: TGTGCCAGCAGCAGCGGGACAGGGGACACCGGGGAGCTGTTTTTT
V: TRBV28
length: 15
size: few
J: TRBJ2-2
D: TRBD1

CDR3: CASSSRDSPNTGELFF
DNA: TGTGCCAGCAGTTCCCGGGACAGTCCGAACACCGGGGAGCTGTTTTTT
V: TRBV6-5
length: 16
size: NA
J: TRBJ2-2
D: TRBD1

CDR3: CASSSDRVYEAFF
DNA: TGCGCCAGCAGCTCCGACAGGGTTTATGAAGCTTTCTTT
V: TRBV5-1
length: 13
size: NA
J: TRBJ1-1
D: TRBD1

CDR3: CASSLGPGGNYGYTF
DNA: TGTGCCAGCAGCCTCGGACCAGGGGGCAACTATGGCTACACCTTC
V: TRBV14
length: 15
size: NA
J: TRBJ1-2
D: TRBD1

CDR3: CASSLRQGGTDTQYF
DNA: TGTGCCAGCAGCTTACGACAGGGGGGAACAGATACGCAGTATTTT
V: TRBV5-4
length: 15
size: NA
J: TRBJ2-3
D: TRBD1